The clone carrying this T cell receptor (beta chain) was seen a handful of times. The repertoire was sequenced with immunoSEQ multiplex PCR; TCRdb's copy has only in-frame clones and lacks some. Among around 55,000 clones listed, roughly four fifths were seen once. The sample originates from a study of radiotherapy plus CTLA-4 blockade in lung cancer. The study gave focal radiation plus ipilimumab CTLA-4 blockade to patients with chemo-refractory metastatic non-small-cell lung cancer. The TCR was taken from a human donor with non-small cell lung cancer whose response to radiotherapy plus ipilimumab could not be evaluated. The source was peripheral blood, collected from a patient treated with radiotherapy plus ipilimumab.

The CDR3 sequence: CASSLDGTYEQYF. In DNA form, the CDR3 reads TGCGCCAGCAGCTTGGACGGTACCTACGAGCAGTACTTC. The chain links TRBV5-1 to TRBJ2-7; D is unclear. CDR1 and CDR2 (germline): SGHRS, YFSETQ. With 0 bases removed from V and 2 bases from J, the gap between germline ends came to 6 bases. The CDR3 spans 13 residues.